Shown below are 7 T cell receptor beta chains from a single sample sequenced in a study of blood T cell repertoires in COVID-19. Clones were sequenced by immunoSEQ multiplex PCR, and TCRdb holds only the in-frame ones, with some missing. The sample holds about 44,000 clones; approximately 79% are singletons and the top ten take roughly 42%. The sequenced sample was peripheral blood. These receptors all stem from a human donor in a cohort sampled during active COVID-19.

The chain carries TRBV19 and TRBJ1-5; D gene unclear. V was cut by 7 bases and J by 1 base, with 8 bases left in between. CDR1 and CDR2 from the germline V gene are LNHDA and SQIVND (reference sequence). The CDR3 is 13 residues long. The CDR3 sequence is CASNGRSNQPQHF. DNA for the CDR3: TGTGCCAGTAACGGGAGGAGCAATCAGCCCCAGCATTTT.

The V call is TRBV19, the J call TRBJ2-7, with TRBD1 matching 8 bases. This CDR3 is 13 amino acids long. J lost 6 bases, V lost 7 bases, and 8 bases had no gene match. Germline lookup yields CDR1 LNHDA and CDR2 SQIVND (reference sequence). CDR3 protein: CASTDREGSEQYF. CDR3 coding DNA: TGTGCCAGTACGGACAGGGAAGGTTCCGAGCAGTACTTC.

V is TRBV7-9 and J is TRBJ2-7; 8 bases map to TRBD1. Germline V gene lookup returns CDR1 SEHNR and CDR2 FQNEAQ (reference sequence). V was clipped by 2 bases and J by 7 bases; unmatched bases: 7. The CDR3 spans 14 residues. CDR3: CASSLMSGGAEQYF. Written as DNA, the CDR3 is TGTGCCAGCAGCTTAATGTCAGGGGGCGCGGAGCAGTACTTC. Using reference TRBV7-9 and TRBJ2-7 for the parts outside the CDR3, the full variable domain is DTGVSQNPRHKITKRGQNVTFRCDPISEHNRLYWYRQTLGQGPEFLTYFQNEAQLEKSRLLSDRFSAERPKGSFSTLEIQRTEQGDSAMYLCASSLMSGGAEQYFGPGTRLTVT.

This sequence joins TRBV28 and TRBJ2-5; TRBD2 aligns across 7 bases. The junction had 13 bases not matched to a gene; V was cut back by 5 bases and J by 4 bases. Per germline, CDR1 MDHEN and CDR2 SYDVKM. The CDR3 runs 16 residues. As DNA, the CDR3 is TGTGCCAGCAGTCCCGGGGGGTCCGGGGTTGGAGAGACCCAGTACTTC. This codes for CASSPGGSGVGETQYF.

The chain has TRBV20-1 and TRBJ2-3; the match to TRBD1 covers 12 bases. The CDR3 length is 16 residues. J lost 4 bases, V lost 4 bases, and 9 bases had no gene match. Germline values: CDR1 DFQATT, CDR2 SNEGSKA (reference sequence). The CDR3 nucleotides are TGCAGTGCTATTGATGTGGGACAGGGGGCATCAGATACGCAGTATTTT. Protein: CSAIDVGQGASDTQYF.

The chain couples TRBV20-1 to TRBJ1-2; 12 nucleotides agree with TRBD1. Germline values: CDR1 DFQATT, CDR2 SNEGSKA (reference sequence). After removal of 3 bases from V and 5 bases from J, the junction contained 22 bases not matched to a gene. The CDR3 contains 20 residues. The CDR3 loop reads CSASIFGRPGQGARVYGYTF. CDR3 nucleotides: TGCAGTGCTAGTATTTTCGGTCGCCCGGGACAGGGGGCGCGGGTATATGGCTACACCTTC.

This chain uses TRBV5-4 with TRBJ2-7; TRBD1 matches 9 bases. Germline CDR1 SGHNT, CDR2 YYREEE (reference sequence). The CDR3 extends over 15 amino acids. Trimming took 4 bases from V and 5 from J; bases not matched to a gene: 10. This CDR3 reads CASSPGTGFGNEQYV. The CDR3 region has the DNA TGTGCCAGCAGCCCCGGGACAGGGTTTGGAAACGAGCAGTACGTC.